These 16 T cell receptor beta chains came from one sample sequenced in a study of Graves' ophthalmopathy and Graves' hyperthyroidism. Transcripts of RNA were the source for amplifying TCR beta CDR3 regions. An opening RT-PCR round employed HTBI primers and preceded a second-round multiplex PCR. TCRdb reprocessed the multiplex PCR reads with MiXCR, giving one entry per CDR3 protein. The data show about 1.1 million distinct CDR3 sequences, 35% to 40% seen once. The specimen sequenced was peripheral blood or thyroid tissue (not recorded which). The origin of the receptors is an adult man with Graves' hyperthyroidism.

The rearrangement uses TRBV2 and TRBJ2-5; no firm D call. The CDR3 is 11 residues long. Germline values: CDR1 SNHLY, CDR2 FYNNEI. Trimming took off 9 bases at V and 5 bases at J, with 10 bases between the two ends. DNA of the CDR3: TGTGCCAGGGTGGGTTCGGAGACCCAGTACTTC. This encodes CARVGSETQYF.

This chain connects TRBV7-3 to TRBJ2-7; 7 positions agree with TRBD1. CDR1 is SGHTA and CDR2 is FQGTGA in the germline V gene. The junction had 10 bases not matched to a gene; V was cut back by 5 bases and J by 3 bases. This CDR3 spans 15 amino acids. The CDR3 protein is CASSPQTGMYYEQYF. Here the CDR3 DNA reads TGTGCCAGCAGCCCCCAGACAGGGATGTACTACGAGCAGTACTTC.

The chain employs TRBV10-3 and TRBJ1-1; a weak D match, TRBD1 (5 bases). Trimming removed 10 bases at V and 1 base at J, with 16 bases between. Germline lookup yields CDR1 ENHRY and CDR2 SYGVKD. CDR3 length: 14 residues. CDR3 amino acids: CATRGTEPNTEAFF. The DNA for the CDR3 is TGTGCCACCAGAGGGACGGAACCGAACACTGAAGCTTTCTTT.

For this clonotype: This may come from a read error, since a much larger clone is one base off. The chain combines TRBV12-3 or TRBV12-4 with TRBJ2-5, with TRBD1 matching over 9 bases. The CDR3 totals 15 residues. Trimming cost V 3 bases and J 4 bases; bases outside gene matches: 6. The CDR3 here is CASSLDRGGGETQYF. CDR3 nucleotide sequence: TGTGCCAGCAGTTTGGACAGGGGTGGTGGAGAGACCCAGTACTTC.

The chain couples TRBV12-3 or TRBV12-4 to TRBJ1-1, with 8 positions matching TRBD1. The CDR3 loop spans 14 amino acids. V shed 7 bases, J shed 1 base, and the junction held 5 bases outside the gene matches. CDR3 nucleotide sequence: TGTGCCAGCACCCCCCAGGGGGCGAACACTGAAGCTTTCTTT. It yields the protein CASTPQGANTEAFF.

Written as DNA, the CDR3 is TGCAGCGTTGAGGGACTAGCTGGCTACAATGAGCAGTTCTTC. Its translation is CSVEGLAGYNEQFF. The chain uses TRBV29-1 and TRBJ2-5; 9 bases agree with TRBD2. The better agreement between TRBJ2-1 and the DNA end casts doubt on the J call. Germline values: CDR1 SQVTM, CDR2 ANQGSEA. This CDR3 is built from 14 residues.

This clonotype was detected many times. The chain has TRBV7-8 and TRBJ1-2; the D is unclear. Trimming shortened V by 6 bases and J by 4 bases, and 15 bases separated the two germline ends. Germline CDR1 SGHVS, CDR2 FQNEAQ. The CDR3 sequence is 14 residues long. As DNA, the CDR3 is TGTGCCAGCAGTTCAAGACTGACGGTCTATGGCTACACCTTC. Its protein is CASSSRLTVYGYTF.

This chain links TRBV9 with TRBJ1-5, with no clear D. The CDR3 extends over 15 amino acids. V was clipped by 4 bases and J by 1 base, with 12 bases between them. CDR1 SGDLS and CDR2 YYNGEE come from the germline V gene. CDR3 nucleotides: TGTGCCAGCAGCCTAAGTCGGACGAGCAATCAGCCCCAGCATTTT. It is translated as CASSLSRTSNQPQHF.

In its sample, this clonotype was seen many times. This rearrangement joins TRBV7-6 to TRBJ1-6, with 9 positions matching TRBD1. V shed 1 base and J 9 bases; nucleotides not matched to a gene: 4. From germline, CDR1 is SGHVS and CDR2 FNYEAQ. The CDR3 has 15 amino acids. CDR3 nucleotides: TGTGCCAGCAGCTTAGAACAGGGGGCAAGTTCACCCCTCCACTTT. Protein sequence: CASSLEQGASSPLHF.

This clonotype was counted a few times. This chain uses TRBV18 with TRBJ1-2; D gene unclear. Germline V gene sequence: CDR1 KGHSH, CDR2 LQKENI. The CDR3 is 14 amino acids. The ends were cut back, 0 bases at V and 5 bases at J, with 10 bases in the middle. The DNA of the CDR3 is TGTGCCAGCTCACCACCGGTGGAAAAGTATGGCTACACCTTC. Residues: CASSPPVEKYGYTF. The full variable domain, with the rest looked up from reference TRBV18 and TRBJ1-2, is NAGVMQNPRHLVRRRGQEARLRCSPMKGHSHVYWYRQLPEEGLKFMVYLQKENIIDESGMPKERFSAEFPKEGPSILRIQQVVRGDSAAYFCASSPPVEKYGYTFGSGTRLTVV.

The gene calls are TRBV7-2 and TRBJ2-7; no firm D call. The germline V and J ends were trimmed by 1 base and 5 bases, with 9 bases remaining between them. Germline CDR1 reads SGHTA; CDR2 reads FQGNSA. This CDR3 contains 13 residues. The CDR3 sequence is CASSLGSIHEQYF. The CDR3 region has the DNA TGTGCCAGCAGCTTAGGGTCTATTCACGAGCAGTACTTC.

A word on this clonotype: A much more abundant neighbour one base away suggests this may be a read error. The chain combines TRBV2 with TRBJ1-2; tentatively, D is TRBD1 (6 bases). Germline V gene data show CDR1 as SNHLY and CDR2 as FYNNEI. The CDR3 spans 15 residues. The CDR3 DNA is TGTGCCAGCGGTGAAGACTTACAGGGTGACTATGGCTACACCTTC. The encoded protein is CASGEDLQGDYGYTF. The whole variable domain, filled in from reference TRBV2 and TRBJ1-2, reads EPEVTQTPSHQVTQMGQEVILRCVPISNHLYFYWYRQILGQKVEFLVSFYNNEISEKSEIFDDQFSVERPDGSNFTLKIRSTKLEDSAMYFCASGEDLQGDYGYTFGSGTRLTVV.

This clonotype appeared many times. The V call is TRBV20-1, the J call TRBJ1-6, with 8 bases lining up with TRBD1. The CDR3 extends over 14 amino acids. V lost 6 bases to trimming and J lost 9 bases; unmatched junction nucleotides: 10. The V gene's germline CDR1 is DFQATT and CDR2 SNEGSKA (reference sequence). The CDR3 sequence: CSATPTGASSPLHF. DNA of the CDR3: TGCAGTGCCACTCCGACAGGGGCTAGTTCACCCCTCCACTTT.

This clonotype turned up a few times. This chain uses TRBV7-2 with TRBJ2-3; 12 bases align to TRBD1. This CDR3 is built from 16 residues. Per germline, CDR1 SGHTA and CDR2 FQGNSA. With V trimmed by 1 base and J by 4 bases, 3 bases remained unmatched. CDR3 DNA sequence: TGTGCCAGCAGCTTAGGGGGACAGGGGGCGGCAGATACGCAGTATTTT. Residues: CASSLGGQGAADTQYF. Based on the CDR3 plus reference TRBV7-2 and TRBJ2-3, the full variable domain is GAGVSQSPSNKVTEKGKDVELRCDPISGHTALYWYRQSLGQGLEFLIYFQGNSAPDKSGLPSDRFSAERTGGSVSTLTIQRTQQEDSAVYLCASSLGGQGAADTQYFGPGTRLTVL.

The sample holds a few counts of this clonotype. The genes are TRBV7-2 and TRBJ2-2; 7 bases map to TRBD2. From germline, CDR1 is SGHTA and CDR2 FQGNSA. V lost 5 bases, J lost 4 bases, and 7 bases stayed unmatched. This CDR3 has 15 amino acids. CDR3 sequence: CASSQIAGRTGELFF. In DNA form, the CDR3 reads TGTGCCAGCAGCCAAATAGCGGGCCGCACCGGGGAGCTGTTTTTT.

The table lists this clonotype with a few counts. The V call is TRBV7-9, the J call TRBJ1-1, with TRBD1 matching over 8 bases. This CDR3 has 11 residues. J was trimmed by 11 bases and V by 5 bases; bases with no gene match: 4. Germline values: CDR1 SEHNR, CDR2 FQNEAQ (reference sequence). CDR3 region: CASSTRDRAFF. CDR3 DNA: TGTGCCAGCAGCACCCGGGACAGGGCTTTCTTT. Full variable domain (rest looked up from reference TRBV7-9 and TRBJ1-1): DTGVSQNPRHKITKRGQNVTFRCDPISEHNRLYWYRQTLGQGPEFLTYFQNEAQLEKSRLLSDRFSAERPKGSFSTLEIQRTEQGDSAMYLCASSTRDRAFFGQGTRLTVV.